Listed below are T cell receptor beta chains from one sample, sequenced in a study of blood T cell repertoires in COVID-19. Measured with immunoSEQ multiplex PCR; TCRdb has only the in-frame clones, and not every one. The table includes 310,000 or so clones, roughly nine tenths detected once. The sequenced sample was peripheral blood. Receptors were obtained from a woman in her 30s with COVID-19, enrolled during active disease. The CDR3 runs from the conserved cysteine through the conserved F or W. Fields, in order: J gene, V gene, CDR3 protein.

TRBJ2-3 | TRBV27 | CASSLRSRGTSTDTQYF
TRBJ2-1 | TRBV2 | CASSERSYNEQFF
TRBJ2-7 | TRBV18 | CASSPPGQAYEQYF
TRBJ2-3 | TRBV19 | CASSPRTSGSTDTQYF
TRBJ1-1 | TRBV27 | CASRRGQGVGTEAFF
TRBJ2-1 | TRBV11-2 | CASTESSYNEQFF
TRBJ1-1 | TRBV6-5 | CASSYARENTEAFF
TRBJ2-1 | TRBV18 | CASSPTPSSGSYRNEQFF
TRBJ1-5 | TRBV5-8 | CASSVGSGRVVSQHF
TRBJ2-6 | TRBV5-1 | CASSLGGTEGLSGANVLTF
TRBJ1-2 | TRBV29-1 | CSVWTGEDGYTF
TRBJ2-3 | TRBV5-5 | CASSFFTTSGYSTDTQYF
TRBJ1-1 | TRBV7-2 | CASSLTGGTAEAFF
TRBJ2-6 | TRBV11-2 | CASSPGDRGFYGANVLTF
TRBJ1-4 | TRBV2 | CASRRGSGNEKLFF
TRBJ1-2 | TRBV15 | CATSRDGVRGDYTF
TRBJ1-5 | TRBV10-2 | CASAEGYGQAPQHF
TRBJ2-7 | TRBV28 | CASSRGAGTASSYEQYF
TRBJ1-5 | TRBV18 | CASSRTPGQGNQPQHF
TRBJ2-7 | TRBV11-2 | CASNTRDYSYEQYF
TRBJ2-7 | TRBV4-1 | CASSLAGGYEQYF
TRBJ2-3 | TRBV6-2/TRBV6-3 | CASSSVGRWELYF
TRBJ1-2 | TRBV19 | CASSTFLGTFFFNYGYTF
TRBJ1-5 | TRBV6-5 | CASSYAGTRNQPQHF
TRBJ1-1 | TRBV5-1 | CASSLTGTGNTEAFF
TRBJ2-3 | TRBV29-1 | CSAPGQGADTQYF
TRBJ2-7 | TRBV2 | CASIPVGLAGGPWEQYF
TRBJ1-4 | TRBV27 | CASSPLESRNEKLFF
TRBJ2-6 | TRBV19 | CASTGTGFSGANVLTF
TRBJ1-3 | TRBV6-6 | CASSLEGGPSSGNTIYF
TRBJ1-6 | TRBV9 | CASSATTDSPLHF
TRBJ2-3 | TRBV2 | CASSERGAGAGTDTQYF